This is a list of T cell receptor beta chains from one sample in a study of patients and donors after allogeneic stem cell transplantation. TCRdb used MiXCR to reprocess the RT-PCR reads, holding one entry per CDR3 protein. Seen here are 410,000 or so distinct CDR3 sequences, 16% observed once, and the top ten hold less than 8%. The sequencing sample was made of blood, either unsorted or a sorted T cell fraction (not recorded which). These TCRs come from a human donor who was either an allogeneic HSCT recipient or a stem cell or donor lymphocyte infusion donor (not recorded which). It is not recorded whose cells these are; they may come from a transplant donor. Both conserved end residues are part of each CDR3. D genes are given only for firm matches. Size is omitted from some rows. Given values are once, few, many or a class for expanded clones.

size	V	J	D	DNA	CDR3
NA	TRBV4-2	TRBJ2-3	TRBD2	TGTGCCAGCAGCCTAATAGGACTAGCAGAAGATACGCAGTATTTT	CASSLIGLAEDTQYF
few	TRBV6-5	TRBJ1-3	NA	TGTGCCAGCAGTTACTCGGGCAATCACGTCGCAAACACCATATATTTT	CASSYSGNHVANTIYF
NA	TRBV27	TRBJ2-1	TRBD2	TGTGCCAGCAGCCCCACGGCGGGGGGGCACAATGAGCAGTTCTTC	CASSPTAGGHNEQFF
few	TRBV5-1	TRBJ2-1	TRBD1	TGCGCCAGCAGCTCCGGGCAGGGACAGTACAATGAGCAGTTCTTC	CASSSGQGQYNEQFF
few	TRBV4-1	TRBJ1-4	TRBD1	TGCGCCAGCAGCCCGGTCCAGGGGGACCGAGGAGAAAAACTGTTTTTT	CASSPVQGDRGEKLFF
NA	TRBV27	TRBJ1-5	NA	TGTGCCAGCAGCCGGGGACCGGGACATGCCGGGCTAACTAATCAGCCCCAGCATTTT	CASSRGPGHAGLTNQPQHF
NA	TRBV7-9	TRBJ2-3	TRBD2	TGTGCCAGCAGCCCTCCAAGGACTAGCGTAGATACGCAGTATTTT	CASSPPRTSVDTQYF
NA	TRBV6-7	TRBJ1-5	TRBD1	TGTGCCAGCAGCGGACAGGAAAAAAATCAGCCCCAGCATTTT	CASSGQEKNQPQHF
few	TRBV12-3/TRBV12-4	TRBJ2-3	NA	TGTGCCAGCACCCTCGAAGATACGCAGTATTTT	CASTLEDTQYF
many	TRBV4-1	TRBJ2-7	TRBD2	TGCGCCAGCAGCATACCGGGACTAGCGATTATTTCTGAGCAGTACTTC	CASSIPGLAIISEQYF
few	TRBV9	TRBJ1-1	NA	TGTGCCAGCAGCTCGCGGGGGGGGGACTCCGAAGCTTTCTTT	CASSSRGGDSEAFF
few	TRBV5-1	TRBJ2-1	TRBD2	TGCGCCAGCAGGCCGGGACTAGCGGAGTTCTACAATGAGCAGTTCTTC	CASRPGLAEFYNEQFF
few	TRBV30	TRBJ2-7	NA	TGTGCCTCCTACCGGGGCCCCTACGAGCAGTACTTC	CASYRGPYEQYF
many	TRBV5-1	TRBJ2-7	TRBD2	TGCGCCAGCTCCTTTAGCGGGGTCTCCTACGAGCAGTACTTC	CASSFSGVSYEQYF
NA	TRBV19	TRBJ2-3	NA	TGTGCCAGTAGTAAAGGGACCCCGCTGACAGATACGCAGTATTTT	CASSKGTPLTDTQYF
many	TRBV5-1	TRBJ1-1	NA	TGCGCCAGCAGCAGGGACTGGGACACTGAAGCTTTCTTT	CASSRDWDTEAFF
many	TRBV4-2	TRBJ2-3	NA	TGTGCCAGCAGCCAAGACAGGCCTGGTAGGACAGATACGCAGTATTTT	CASSQDRPGRTDTQYF
many	TRBV20-1	TRBJ2-1	NA	TGCAGTGCTAGACTTCGCGGGACGGTTCTCAATGAGCAGTTCTTC	CSARLRGTVLNEQFF
NA	TRBV20-1	TRBJ2-3	NA	TGCAGTGCTAGGGTCCCTTTCACAGATACGCAGTATTTT	CSARVPFTDTQYF
few	TRBV25-1	TRBJ2-5	NA	TGTGCCAGCAGTGAGGGGTTGGGGGGTTCAGAGACCCAGTACTTC	CASSEGLGGSETQYF
few	TRBV12-3/TRBV12-4	TRBJ1-5	TRBD1	TGTGCCAGCAGGAGACAGGGGGCTGGGCAGCCCCAGCATTTT	CASRRQGAGQPQHF
many	TRBV25-1	TRBJ1-2	TRBD1	TGTGCCAGCAGTGAACCCGACAGGGACCATGGCTACACCTTC	CASSEPDRDHGYTF
NA	TRBV2	TRBJ2-2	NA	TGTGCCAGCAGTGAATCTGAGGGCGGGGAGCTGTTTTTT	CASSESEGGELFF
few	TRBV24-1	TRBJ2-7	TRBD1	TGTGCCACCAGTTCAGGGGGCGAGGACGAGCAGTACTTC	CATSSGGEDEQYF
NA	TRBV6-1	TRBJ2-3	NA	TGTGCCAGCAGTGAAACTTACACAGATACGCAGTATTTT	CASSETYTDTQYF
NA	TRBV7-8	TRBJ2-7	NA	TGTGCCAGCACCTCCGACCCCAACTACGAGCAGTACTTC	CASTSDPNYEQYF
NA	TRBV25-1	TRBJ1-6	NA	TGTGCCAGCAGTGAATTATTGTCCTATAATTCACCCCTCCACTTT	CASSELLSYNSPLHF
NA	TRBV20-1	TRBJ2-3	NA	TGCAGTGCTAGCCGGCAGTGGGGGACAGATACGCAGTATTTT	CSASRQWGTDTQYF
NA	TRBV13	TRBJ1-4	TRBD1	TGTGCCAGCAGCGCCCCCGGGACAGGGGTCGGGACTAATGAAAAACTGTTTTTT	CASSAPGTGVGTNEKLFF
NA	TRBV4-2	TRBJ1-1	NA	TGTGCCAGCAGCTCCCGATCCATGAACACTGAAGCTTTCTTT	CASSSRSMNTEAFF
NA	TRBV24-1	TRBJ2-3	TRBD2	TGTGCCACCAGTGACCGGACTAGCGGGAGGACAGATACGCAGTATTTT	CATSDRTSGRTDTQYF
once	TRBV3-1	TRBJ2-5	TRBD1	TGTGCCAGCAGCCAAGACAGGGGGCGCGAGGAGACCCAGTACTTC	CASSQDRGREETQYF